Listed below are T cell receptor beta chains from one sample, sequenced in a study of blood T cell repertoires in COVID-19. Some clones are missing from TCRdb's copy, which holds only in-frame ones; the method was immunoSEQ multiplex PCR. Of around 260,000 clones in the sample, approximately 86% were seen once. Sample: peripheral blood. Receptors were obtained from a man aged 25 to 40 with active or convalescent COVID-19. Both conserved end residues are part of each CDR3. The D gene is left open where the match is weak. Size is stated for part of the rows, as once, few or many counts, or as a class when the clone is expanded.

DNA	CDR3	size	D	V	J
TGTGCCAGTAGTATCACAGGGATAACTGAAGCTTTCTTT	CASSITGITEAFF	-	-	TRBV19	TRBJ1-1
TGTGCCAGCAGTTCTCTCACGAGGGGGCGGAACACTGAAGCTTTCTTT	CASSSLTRGRNTEAFF	-	TRBD1	TRBV28	TRBJ1-1
TGTGCCAGCAGCGGGGGAACCTACGAGCAGTACTTC	CASSGGTYEQYF	-	-	TRBV12-3/TRBV12-4	TRBJ2-7
TGTGCCAGCAGCTTAGAGGTGGGCGATAATTCACCCCTCCACTTT	CASSLEVGDNSPLHF	-	-	TRBV7-8	TRBJ1-6
TGTGCCAGCAGTGAAAAGGGGCGGGGGAACACTGAAGCTTTCTTT	CASSEKGRGNTEAFF	-	-	TRBV6-1	TRBJ1-1
TGCGCCAGCAGCTCCCAGTACAGGGGGAACACTGAAGCTTTCTTT	CASSSQYRGNTEAFF	-	TRBD1	TRBV5-1	TRBJ1-1
TGTGCCAGCAGCTTGGGTCGGGGGGCCCTAGAGACCCAGTACTTC	CASSLGRGALETQYF	-	-	TRBV7-6	TRBJ2-5
TGTGCCAGCAGTCACACTAGCGGGGGGAATTCAGAGACCCAGTACTTC	CASSHTSGGNSETQYF	-	TRBD2	TRBV6-6	TRBJ2-5
TGTGCCTGGAGTTTCGCAGCCAGGGGAGGGGCCGGGAGTTCACCCCTCCACTTT	CAWSFAARGGAGSSPLHF	-	-	TRBV30	TRBJ1-6
TGTGCCAGCAGTTTATTAGGGCAGGGGGCCTATGGCTACACCTTC	CASSLLGQGAYGYTF	few	TRBD1	TRBV27	TRBJ1-2
TGCGCCAGCAGCCCAACTAGCGGGGGGGCCGACAATGAGCAGTTCTTC	CASSPTSGGADNEQFF	once	TRBD2	TRBV5-1	TRBJ2-1
TGTGCCAGCAGTTTATCCTTTTGGGGAGGCGAGACCCAGTACTTC	CASSLSFWGGETQYF	-	-	TRBV27	TRBJ2-5
TGTGCCATCAGTGAGGGGCAGGACACAGATACGCAGTATTTT	CAISEGQDTDTQYF	-	-	TRBV10-3	TRBJ2-3
TGTGCCAGCAGCTCAGGGTTGGGTGAGCAGTTCTTC	CASSSGLGEQFF	-	-	TRBV21-1	TRBJ2-1
TGTGCCAGCACCATAGCGGGGGGGAACAATGAGCAGTTCTTC	CASTIAGGNNEQFF	-	TRBD2	TRBV27	TRBJ2-1
TGTGCCAGCAGTTTGTATAAAACTGGAAACACCATATATTTT	CASSLYKTGNTIYF	-	-	TRBV28	TRBJ1-3
TGTGCCAGCAGCTTAGCTCAGGGTCTCTATGGCTACACCTTC	CASSLAQGLYGYTF	-	-	TRBV7-2	TRBJ1-2
TGTGCCAGCAGCTTAGCACAGGGGCAGGTCCAGTACTTC	CASSLAQGQVQYF	-	TRBD1	TRBV7-9	TRBJ2-5
TGTGCCAGCAGCCTGTCGGGGGTTGGGAATGAGCAGTTCTTC	CASSLSGVGNEQFF	-	-	TRBV3-1/TRBV3-2	TRBJ2-1
TGTGCCAGTAGAGGAGTGGGGAGAAACCAGCATTTT	CASRGVGRNQHF	-	-	TRBV6-5	TRBJ1-5
TGTGCCACCAGCAGTGGGGACAGGGTATTCGAGCAGTACTTC	CATSSGDRVFEQYF	-	TRBD1	TRBV15	TRBJ2-7
TGTGCCAGCAGTCGGTCAGGGGCCCATGATAACTATAATTCACCCCTCCACTTT	CASSRSGAHDNYNSPLHF	-	-	TRBV2	TRBJ1-6